Each of the 8 T cell receptor beta chains below was sequenced from the same sample in a study of regulatory T cells in long-lasting Graves disease. Stated time point: newly diagnosed GD, antithyroid drugs for less than 3 months. Extracted RNA from PBMCs served as the source of the TCR library. Both iRepertoire HTBI primers and Arm-PCR of CDR3 regions were used to build the TCR beta libraries. A single record per CDR3 protein comes from TCRdb applying MiXCR to the multiplex PCR reads. The table records around 450,000 distinct CDR3 sequences, 15% of them present only once. These same records also appear under a second study, on T cells in Graves' hyperthyroidism and ophthalmopathy.

This material consisted of peripheral blood mononuclear cells (PBMCs), taken at new diagnosis, from a patient treated with antithyroid drugs. These receptors were obtained from a woman aged 25 to 45 with Graves disease.

The table lists this clonotype with many counts. The chain combines TRBV30 with TRBJ1-1; unclear D gene. Germline CDR1 GTSNPN, CDR2 SVGIG (reference sequence). The CDR3 spans 10 residues. V was pared by 3 bases and J by 10 bases, with 9 bases between. This CDR3 reads CAWSGGRAFF. In DNA form, the CDR3 reads TGTGCCTGGAGCGGCGGGCGAGCTTTCTTT.

This clonotype was counted at least ten times. The chain carries TRBV5-1 and TRBJ2-5, with 9 bases lining up with TRBD1. The CDR3 extends over 15 amino acids. V lost 2 bases and J lost 2; bases outside the gene matches: 4. Germline V lookup: CDR1 SGHRS, CDR2 YFSETQ. The CDR3 coding sequence is TGCGCCAGCAGCTTTACAGGGGGCGAGCAAGAGACCCAGTACTTC. Its translation is CASSFTGGEQETQYF. Full variable domain (outside the CDR3, taken from reference TRBV5-1 and TRBJ2-5): KAGVTQTPRYLIKTRGQQVTLSCSPISGHRSVSWYQQTPGQGLQFLFEYFSETQRNKGNFPGRFSGRQFSNSRSEMNVSTLELGDSALYLCASSFTGGEQETQYFGPGTRLLVL.

The chain couples TRBV19 to TRBJ2-5; 9 bases are a match to TRBD2. V lost 8 bases, J lost 0 bases, and 13 bases stayed unmatched. Germline CDR1 is LNHDA and CDR2 is SQIVND (reference sequence). The CDR3 contains 17 residues. CDR3: CASSLGGRDLYQETQYF. CDR3 DNA: TGTGCCAGTTCCTTGGGCGGGAGGGATTTGTACCAAGAGACCCAGTACTTC.

CDR3 region: CASSNPRLGRGTGELFF. CDR3 nucleotides: TGTGCCAGCAGTAACCCGCGGCTAGGTCGAGGGACCGGGGAGCTGTTTTTT. This sequence joins TRBV27 and TRBJ2-2; D possibly corresponds to TRBD2 (5 bases). From germline, CDR1 is MNHEY and CDR2 SMNVEV (reference sequence). The germline V and J ends were trimmed by 5 bases and 5 bases, with 21 bases remaining between them. This CDR3 region has 17 residues.

This clonotype was counted ten times or more. The chain recombines TRBV11-2 with TRBJ1-2; weak D call: TRBD1 (5 bases). The CDR3 contains 15 residues. CDR1 and CDR2 from the germline V gene are SGHAT and FQNNGV. The ends were cut back, 4 bases at V and 4 bases at J, with 16 bases in the middle. As DNA, the CDR3 is TGTGCCAGCAGCTCGCGGGACTTCATAGGCTATGGCTACACCTTC. Protein sequence: CASSSRDFIGYGYTF.

This clonotype was detected ten times or more. This chain uses TRBV7-6 with TRBJ2-3; D is unclear. This CDR3 is built from 10 residues. The V and J ends lost 8 bases and 6 bases respectively, with 6 bases between them. The V gene's germline CDR1 is SGHVS and CDR2 FNYEAQ. The CDR3 bases are TGTGCCAGCCGGGTTGATACGCAGTATTTT. Translation gives CASRVDTQYF.

This clonotype has a handful of counts. The chain has TRBV4-1 and TRBJ2-3, with TRBD2 matching over 8 bases. V lost 7 bases and J lost 3; bases outside the gene matches: 3. The CDR3 totals 13 residues. CDR1 MGHRA and CDR2 YSYEKL come from the germline V gene. CDR3 loop: CASKASGTDTQYF. DNA of the CDR3: TGCGCCAGCAAGGCTAGCGGGACAGATACGCAGTATTTT.

This clonotype was recorded a few times. The rearrangement links TRBV20-1 to TRBJ2-5; D assignment may be TRBD1 or TRBD2 (5 bases each). CDR1 is DFQATT and CDR2 is SNEGSKA in the germline V gene (reference sequence). Trimming took off 4 bases at V and 5 bases at J, with 20 bases between the two ends. The CDR3 has 15 amino acids. The CDR3 DNA reads as TGCAGTGCTATCCGGGACCACTCAACAAGGGAGACCCAGTACTTC. This sequence encodes CSAIRDHSTRETQYF.